A single sample is the source of the 11 T cell receptor beta chains below, sequenced in a study of T cells in women clearing cervical HPV infection. The table came from immunoSEQ multiplex PCR; TCRdb's copy has only in-frame clones and leaves some out. Its table records about 16,000 clones. Material: blood buffy coat. These receptor sequences come from a woman aged 18-70 years with a cervical HPV16 infection that either progressed to CIN3+ or cleared (not recorded which).

The CDR3 bases that were read are TGCAGTGCTAGAGCAGTAGCGGGGAACACAGATACG. Translating gives CSARAVAGNTDT. The full CDR3 protein is CSARAVAGNTDTQYF. The chain combines TRBV20-1 with TRBJ2-3; 8 bases agree with TRBD2. The read ends 3 residues shy of where the CDR3 ends; the end is completed using the germline J gene. CDR3 length: 15 amino acids. In germline, CDR1 is DFQATT, CDR2 SNEGSKA (reference sequence). With 1 base clipped from V and 2 bases from J, the junction kept 5 bases outside the gene matches.

Of note for this clone: The sequence runs out 3 residues before the end of the CDR3; the remainder is reconstructed from the germline J gene. The J gene is TRBJ1-3, the V gene TRBV20-1, with 7 nucleotides matching TRBD1. With V trimmed by 0 bases and J by 0 bases, 5 bases remained unmatched. The germline gives CDR1 DFQATT, CDR2 SNEGSKA (reference sequence). The CDR3 length is 16 residues. CDR3 DNA (partial): TGCAGTGCTAGAGAGGGTGCAGGGGGCTCTGGAAACACC. Translation: CSAREGAGGSGNT. The whole CDR3 sequence reads CSAREGAGGSGNTIYF.

Points on this clone: The sequenced fragment ends 3 residues before the CDR3 boundary, so the rest is inferred from the germline J gene. This chain connects TRBV7-2 to TRBJ2-7; D is perhaps TRBD1 (6 bases). Per germline, CDR1 SGHTA and CDR2 FQGNSA. The CDR3 runs 15 residues. The V end was cut by 2 bases, the J end by 6 bases, with 17 bases between. The CDR3 bases that were read are TGTGCCAGCAGCTTACAGGGGAACCTACCTGGCGAG. This sequence encodes CASSLQGNLPGE. The whole CDR3 protein is CASSLQGNLPGEQYF.

On this clone: The sequence runs out 3 residues before the end of the CDR3; the remainder is reconstructed from the germline J gene. The chain uses TRBV10-2 and TRBJ1-2; 9 bases line up with TRBD1. Germline V gene data show CDR1 as WSHSY and CDR2 as SAAADI. This CDR3 has 13 amino acids. The CDR3 spells CASSPDRGVGYTF. CDR3 DNA, as far as it was read: TGCGCCAGCAGTCCCGACAGGGGGGTCGGC.

Regarding this clone: The read comes to an end 3 residues before the CDR3 does, leaving the germline J gene to fill in the end. The J gene is TRBJ1-6, the V gene TRBV20-1; tentative D call: TRBD1 (6 bases). The CDR3 has 14 amino acids. V was clipped by 2 bases and J by 5 bases, with 10 bases between them. Germline CDR1 is DFQATT and CDR2 is SNEGSKA (reference sequence). Incomplete CDR3 DNA: TGCAGTGCTAGATTGGGACATAATAATTCACCC. This translates into CSARLGHNNSP. The full CDR3 sequence reads CSARLGHNNSPLHF.

Concerning this clone itself: The CDR3 extends 3 residues past the end of the read, so its final part is completed from the germline J gene. The chain carries TRBV6-1 and TRBJ1-3; D might be TRBD1 (6 bases). Trimming cost V 3 bases and J 4 bases, with 10 bases left between them. CDR1 is MNHNS and CDR2 is SASEGT in the germline V gene. The CDR3 consists of 14 residues. The CDR3 protein is CASSETRGGNTIYF. The CDR3 DNA, read in part, is TGTGCCAGCAGTGAGACAAGGGGGGGAAACACC.

Comments on this clone: The DNA ends 3 residues before the CDR3 does, and the rest of the CDR3 is filled in from the germline J gene. The rearrangement joins TRBV15 to TRBJ2-4; D gene uncertain. Trimming took off 5 bases at V and 0 bases at J, with 14 bases between the two ends. The CDR3 spans 16 residues. Germline V CDR1 and CDR2: LNHNV, YYDKDF (reference sequence). The CDR3 sequence is CATSSPRALAKNIQYF. CDR3 bases read: TGTGCCACCAGCTCCCCGCGAGCTCTAGCCAAAAACATT.

A remark on this clone: The CDR3 is cut off 3 residues early in the read; its end comes from the germline J gene. V and J are TRBV20-1 and TRBJ2-7; perhaps TRBD2 as D (5 bases). Per the germline V gene, CDR1 is DFQATT and CDR2 is SNEGSKA (reference sequence). The CDR3 has 13 residues. V gave up 3 bases and J gave up 0 bases, with 9 bases separating them. CDR3: CSASEGFSYEQYF. The sequenced part of the CDR3 DNA is TGCAGTGCTAGTGAGGGCTTCTCCTACGAG.

A remark on this clone: The read terminates 3 residues before the CDR3 end, so the remaining end is supplied by the germline J gene. The chain carries TRBV28 and TRBJ2-4; the D gene is possibly TRBD1 (5 bases). The germline CDR1 and CDR2 sequences are MDHEN and SYDVKM. CDR3 size: 16 residues. V was pared by 5 bases and J by 0 bases, with 14 bases between. CDR3 loop: CASSPRTPLAKNIQYF. The CDR3 DNA, read in part, is TGTGCCAGCAGTCCAAGGACACCTCTAGCCAAAAACATT.

As concerns this clone: Read sequence stops 3 residues before the CDR3 end, and the germline J gene provides the missing end. The chain has TRBV6-2 or TRBV6-3 and TRBJ1-5; possible D gene TRBD1, 5 bases. The CDR3 has 11 amino acids. Trimming shortened V by 4 bases and J by 7 bases, and 5 bases separated the two germline ends. Germline lookup yields CDR1 MNHEY and CDR2 SVGEGT. The part of the CDR3 DNA that was read is TGTGCCAGCAGTTCAGGGCAGCCC. Its translation is CASSSGQP. The whole CDR3 protein reads CASSSGQPQHF.

For this clone: The read ends 3 residues before the CDR3 terminus; that terminus is restored from the germline J gene. The genes are TRBV19 and TRBJ1-5; D unclear. Trimming pared 6 bases from V and 3 bases from J, leaving 9 bases between. Germline V gene lookup returns CDR1 LNHDA and CDR2 SQIVND (reference sequence). The CDR3 has 13 amino acids. This CDR3 reads CASSESINQPQHF. Incomplete CDR3 DNA: TGTGCCAGTAGCGAGAGCATCAATCAGCCC.